This passage covers 23 T cell receptor beta chains from one sample sequenced in a study of T-cell memory formation after mild COVID-19. TCRdb reprocessed the 5' RACE reads via MiXCR and lists one record per CDR3 protein. Found here are some 210,000 distinct CDR3 sequences, roughly a tenth of them singletons; the top ten hold 2.5% to 3.5%. Sequences were obtained from PBMCs or a T cell subset sorted from them (not recorded which). These receptors originate from a man between 18 and 35 years old who had mild COVID-19 (a few samples of this study predate the infection). Cell type and time point are not known.

This clonotype was observed a few times. The conserved final phenylalanine or tryptophan is absent from the CDR3, which likely points to a read error. The chain couples TRBV4-1 to TRBJ1-5; a weak D match, TRBD1 (6 bases). The CDR3 sequence is 15 residues long. Per the germline V gene, CDR1 is MGHRA and CDR2 is YSYEKL. Trimming cost V 1 base and J 11 bases, with 18 bases left between them. The CDR3 DNA reads as TGCGCCAGCAGCCAAGGAGGGGGGATCCAATCAGCCCAGCATTCT. Translating it yields CASSQGGGIQSAQHS.

This clonotype was counted many times. The chain has TRBV3-1 and TRBJ2-2, with D uncertain. The CDR3 covers 14 residues. The germline V gene encodes CDR1 LGHDT and CDR2 YNNKEL (reference sequence). Trimming pared 1 base from V and 4 bases from J, leaving 7 bases between. The CDR3 DNA reads as TGTGCCAGCAGCCAAGGTTCAGGCACCGGGGAGCTGTTTTTT. Amino acids: CASSQGSGTGELFF.

The table lists this clonotype with a few counts. The chain carries TRBV6-2 or TRBV6-3 and TRBJ2-1; the D is unclear. The germline gives CDR1 MNHEY, CDR2 SVGEGT. The CDR3 sequence is 12 residues long. Trimming removed 6 bases from V and 4 bases from J, with 7 bases in between. This CDR3 is CASRDGYNEQFF. Here the CDR3 DNA reads TGTGCCAGCAGGGACGGGTACAATGAGCAGTTCTTC.

This clonotype has a handful of counts. V is TRBV2 and J is TRBJ2-4; tentative D call: TRBD1 (5 bases). Trimming cost V 6 bases and J 5 bases, with 14 bases left between them. Germline loops: CDR1 SNHLY, CDR2 FYNNEI. This CDR3 comprises 14 residues. The CDR3 DNA follows: TGTGCCAGCAGGAACGACAGAGGAGAAAACATTCAGTACTTC. Translated, it gives CASRNDRGENIQYF. Looking up the rest from reference TRBV2 and TRBJ2-4 gives the full variable domain: EPEVTQTPSHQVTQMGQEVILRCVPISNHLYFYWYRQILGQKVEFLVSFYNNEISEKSEIFDDQFSVERPDGSNFTLKIRSTKLEDSAMYFCASRNDRGENIQYFGAGTRLSVL.

The sample holds a few counts of this clonotype. The genes are TRBV7-2 and TRBJ1-3, with no clear D. There are 15 residues in the CDR3. Between the trimmed V and J ends, which lost 4 bases and 4 bases, there was a span of 14 bases. Germline CDR1 and CDR2: SGHTA and FQGNSA. The CDR3 loop reads CASSYGPSGGNTIYF. CDR3 DNA: TGTGCCAGCAGCTATGGGCCCTCGGGCGGAAACACCATATATTTT.

The chain recombines TRBV5-1 with TRBJ2-2, with D perhaps TRBD1 (6 bases). Germline V gene lookup returns CDR1 SGHRS and CDR2 YFSETQ. The V gene lost 0 bases and the J gene lost 5 bases, with 8 bases spanning the gap. The CDR3 consists of 14 residues. This chain's CDR3 is CASSLGQETGELFF. The CDR3 DNA sequence: TGCGCCAGCAGCTTGGGACAGGAGACCGGGGAGCTGTTTTTT.

This rearrangement joins TRBV18 to TRBJ1-1, with D possibly being TRBD1 (6 bases). The V and J ends lost 1 base and 2 bases respectively, with 11 bases between them. Per germline, CDR1 KGHSH and CDR2 LQKENI. There are 15 residues in the CDR3. The CDR3 DNA follows: TGTGCCAGCTCACCACGGGCAGGGGATAACACTGAAGCTTTCTTT. As protein: CASSPRAGDNTEAFF.

This clonotype was observed many times. This chain links TRBV7-2 with TRBJ2-7; 9 nucleotides line up with TRBD2. Trimming at V came to 4 bases and at J to 2 bases, leaving 0 bases not matched to a gene. Per germline, CDR1 SGHTA and CDR2 FQGNSA. The CDR3 has 13 amino acids. This chain's CDR3 is CASSWTSAYEQYV. The CDR3 DNA reads as TGTGCCAGCAGCTGGACTAGCGCCTACGAGCAGTACGTC.

This clonotype was seen many times. CDR3 sequence (DNA): TGTGCCAGCACCCTGGGGGAGCGGGGGGCCACAGATACGCAGTATTTT. Its protein is CASTLGERGATDTQYF. The V gene is TRBV5-6, the J gene TRBJ2-3; TRBD2 matches at 9 bases. This CDR3 is built from 16 residues. Losses at the gene ends were 6 bases for V and 2 bases for J; bases not matched to a gene: 10. Germline assignment: CDR1 SGHDT and CDR2 YYEEEE.

The chain carries TRBV7-9 and TRBJ2-1, with TRBD2 identical over 8 bases. Germline CDR1 is SEHNR and CDR2 is FQNEAQ (reference sequence). V was clipped by 6 bases and J by 5 bases; unmatched bases: 12. The CDR3 consists of 16 residues. The CDR3 DNA is TGTGCCAGCAGTCCGAAGACTAGCGATTTCCACAATGAGCAGTTCTTC. As protein: CASSPKTSDFHNEQFF.

This clonotype was seen only a few times. The chain couples TRBV30 to TRBJ2-3, with D unresolved. In germline, CDR1 is GTSNPN, CDR2 SVGIG (reference sequence). Deletions cut 0 bases from V and 1 base from J, with 5 bases between. This CDR3 region has 13 residues. The CDR3 region is CAWSVQGTDTQYF. The CDR3 nucleotides read TGTGCCTGGAGTGTGCAAGGCACAGATACGCAGTATTTT.

V and J are TRBV20-1 and TRBJ1-1; TRBD1 is a possible D gene (5 bases). CDR3 length: 14 residues. Trimming stripped 2 bases from V and 0 bases from J, with 10 bases between. Germline V gene sequence: CDR1 DFQATT, CDR2 SNEGSKA (reference sequence). The CDR3 DNA follows: TGCAGTGCTAGACCGGGACTTCTGAACACTGAAGCTTTCTTT. As protein: CSARPGLLNTEAFF.

This clonotype was seen many times. V usage is TRBV4-3 and J usage is TRBJ2-2, with D tentatively TRBD2 (5 bases). The CDR3 length is 12 residues. Trimming removed 6 bases at V and 3 bases at J, with 5 bases between. Germline V gene lookup returns CDR1 LGHNA and CDR2 YSLEER. This CDR3 reads CASRDYTGELFF. In DNA, the CDR3 is TGCGCCAGCAGGGACTACACCGGGGAGCTGTTTTTT.

This clonotype was seen only a few times. The CDR3, as DNA: TGCGCCAGCAGCCAAGATTGGCCCAGAGCCTACAATGAGCAGTTCTTC. It codes for CASSQDWPRAYNEQFF. This chain uses TRBV4-3 with TRBJ2-1; D unresolved. Germline V gives CDR1 LGHNA, CDR2 YSLEER. The V end lost 0 bases, the J end lost 2 bases, and 11 bases lay between the germline ends. The CDR3 is 16 amino acids.

This chain connects TRBV7-2 to TRBJ2-5; TRBD2 agrees at 8 bases. CDR3 length: 15 amino acids. V lost 1 base and J lost 2; bases outside the gene matches: 3. Germline V CDR1 and CDR2: SGHTA, FQGNSA. CDR3 in amino acids: CASSLVRGGQETQYF. CDR3 DNA sequence: TGTGCCAGCAGCTTAGTCCGGGGGGGGCAAGAGACCCAGTACTTC. Variable domain in full (rest from reference TRBV7-2 and TRBJ2-5): GAGVSQSPSNKVTEKGKDVELRCDPISGHTALYWYRQSLGQGLEFLIYFQGNSAPDKSGLPSDRFSAERTGGSVSTLTIQRTQQEDSAVYLCASSLVRGGQETQYFGPGTRLLVL.

The chain joins TRBV7-2 to TRBJ1-1, with TRBD1 matching 7 bases. Germline lookup yields CDR1 SGHTA and CDR2 FQGNSA. This CDR3 region has 11 residues. Losses at the gene ends were 6 bases for V and 10 bases for J; bases not matched to a gene: 5. For the CDR3, the DNA is TGTGCCAGCAGACTCCAGGGGGTAGCTTTCTTT. Translation gives CASRLQGVAFF.

This clonotype has a handful of counts. The chain uses TRBV7-3 and TRBJ2-5, with 9 positions matching TRBD2. Trimming cost V 6 bases and J 4 bases; bases outside gene matches: 12. This CDR3 has 16 residues. Germline V gene lookup returns CDR1 SGHTA and CDR2 FQGTGA. This CDR3 is CASSLSGGPDGETQYF. DNA for the CDR3: TGTGCCAGCAGTTTGAGCGGGGGGCCCGACGGAGAGACCCAGTACTTC.

CDR3 in amino acids: CASAWTQETQYF. In nucleotides, the CDR3 is TGTGCCAGCGCCTGGACGCAAGAGACCCAGTACTTC. The V call is TRBV18, the J call TRBJ2-5; D is ambiguous. V shed 8 bases and J shed 2 bases, with 9 bases lying between them. Germline V CDR1 and CDR2: KGHSH, LQKENI. There are 12 residues in the CDR3.

This chain connects TRBV28 to TRBJ2-2; TRBD1 matches 9 bases. Losses at the gene ends were 5 bases for V and 5 bases for J; bases not matched to a gene: 6. Per the germline V gene, CDR1 is MDHEN and CDR2 is SYDVKM. The CDR3 is 15 amino acids. The CDR3 sequence: CASSPGTGFTGELFF. For the CDR3, the DNA is TGTGCCAGCAGTCCCGGGACAGGGTTTACCGGGGAGCTGTTTTTT.

This sequence joins TRBV12-3 or TRBV12-4 and TRBJ2-3, with 8 bases aligning to TRBD2. V lost 7 bases and J lost 2; bases outside the gene matches: 8. The CDR3 sequence is 15 residues long. In nucleotides, the CDR3 is TGTGCCAGCAAGCTTGGGCGGGGGGACACAGATACGCAGTATTTT. It codes for CASKLGRGDTDTQYF.

The chain combines TRBV20-1 with TRBJ1-5, with D possibly matching TRBD1 (6 bases). Trimming pared 3 bases from V and 0 bases from J, leaving 12 bases between. Germline V lookup: CDR1 DFQATT, CDR2 SNEGSKA (reference sequence). This CDR3 is 15 amino acids long. The CDR3 spells CSASQGHYSNQPQHF. The CDR3 bases are TGCAGTGCTAGTCAGGGACACTATAGCAATCAGCCCCAGCATTTT.

The chain recombines TRBV28 with TRBJ2-1; D perhaps matches TRBD1 (6 bases). Trimming stripped 5 bases from V and 10 bases from J, with 21 bases between. The CDR3 sequence is 15 residues long. The germline V gene encodes CDR1 MDHEN and CDR2 SYDVKM. The CDR3: CASSTGTPFYYEQFF. The CDR3 nucleotides are TGTGCCAGCAGTACCGGGACACCCTTTTACTACGAGCAGTTCTTC.

This clonotype was picked up many times. The chain combines TRBV24-1 with TRBJ2-5, with D unresolved. CDR1 is KGHDR and CDR2 is SFDVKD in the germline V gene. With 4 bases removed from V and 0 bases from J, the gap between germline ends came to 8 bases. The CDR3 totals 14 residues. CDR3 in amino acids: CATSERRDQETQYF. The CDR3 region has the DNA TGTGCCACCAGTGAAAGAAGAGACCAAGAGACCCAGTACTTC.